This T cell receptor beta chain derives from a study of blood T cells in healthy people across ages. PCR was performed a second time for about 6 to 12 cycles using a sample-barcoded 5' primer and a J-beta primer mix. TCRdb redid the calling of the 5' RACE reads with MiXCR, one entry per CDR3 protein. Of over 450,000 distinct CDR3 sequences in the sample, 24% were seen once. V shed 3 bases and J shed 8 bases, with 13 bases lying between them. CDR1 and CDR2 (germline): MNHEY, SVGAGI. The CDR3 totals 14 residues. Researchers report isolating at least 6 million PBMCs per sample. The same data also contributed to another study, on T cells of mothers and their children.

This TCR was sampled from a boy between 5 and 17 years old in good health. The J gene is TRBJ1-4, the V gene TRBV6-5; TRBD1 is a possible D gene (6 bases). What was sequenced was blood. In DNA form, the CDR3 reads TGTGCCAGCAGTTATTCAGGGGCCGACGAAAAACTGTTTTTT. Protein: CASSYSGADEKLFF.